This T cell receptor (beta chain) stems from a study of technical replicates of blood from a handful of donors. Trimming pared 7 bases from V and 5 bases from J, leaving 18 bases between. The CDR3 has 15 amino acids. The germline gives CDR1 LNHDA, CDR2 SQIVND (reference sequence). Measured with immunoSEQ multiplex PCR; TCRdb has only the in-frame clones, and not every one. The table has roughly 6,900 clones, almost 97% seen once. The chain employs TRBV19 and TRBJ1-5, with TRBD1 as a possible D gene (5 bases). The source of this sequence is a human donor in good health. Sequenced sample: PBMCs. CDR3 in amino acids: CASKVVAGTYQPQHF. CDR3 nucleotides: TGTGCCAGTAAGGTGGTGGCAGGGACTTATCAGCCCCAGCATTTT.